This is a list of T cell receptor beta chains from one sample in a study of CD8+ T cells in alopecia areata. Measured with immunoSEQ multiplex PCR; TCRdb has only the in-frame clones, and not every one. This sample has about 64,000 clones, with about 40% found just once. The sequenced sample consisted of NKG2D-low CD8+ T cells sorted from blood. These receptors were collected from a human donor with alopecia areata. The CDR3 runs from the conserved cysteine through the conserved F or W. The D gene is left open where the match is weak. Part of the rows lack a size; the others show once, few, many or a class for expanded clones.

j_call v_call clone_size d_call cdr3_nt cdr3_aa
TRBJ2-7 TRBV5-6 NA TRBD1 TGTGCCAGCAGCTATGACGGGACAGGGGGCCGGGAGCAGTACTTC CASSYDGTGGREQYF
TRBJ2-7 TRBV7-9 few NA TGTGCCAGCAGCTTACCGGACGAGCAGTACTTC CASSLPDEQYF
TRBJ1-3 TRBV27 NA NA TGTGCCAGCAGTCCCTCAAGGGGGGGCGGAAACACCATATATTTT CASSPSRGGGNTIYF
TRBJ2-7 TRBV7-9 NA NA TGTGCCAGCAGCTTCAGTACCTACGAGCAGTACTTC CASSFSTYEQYF
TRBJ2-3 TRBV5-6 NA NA TGTGCCAGCAGCTTGGCCGGGACCACGCAGTATTTT CASSLAGTTQYF
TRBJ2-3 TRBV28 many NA TGTGCCAGCAGTCGGGGGACAGATACAGATACGCAGTATTTT CASSRGTDTDTQYF
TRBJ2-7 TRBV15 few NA TGTGCCACCAGCAGAATTGGAACGGACGAGCAGTACTTC CATSRIGTDEQYF
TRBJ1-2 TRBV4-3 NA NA TGCGCCAGCAGCCAAGATCTACCCAGGGACTATGGCTACACCTTC CASSQDLPRDYGYTF
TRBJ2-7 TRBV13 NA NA TGTGCCAGCAGCTCCCGGCGAGGAAGAGGCGACGAGCAGTACTTC CASSSRRGRGDEQYF
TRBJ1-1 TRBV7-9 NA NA TGTGCCAGCAGCTCATCTCTTGGGGCCGAAGCTTTCTTT CASSSSLGAEAFF
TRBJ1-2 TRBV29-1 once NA TGCAGCGTTATTCCGGCAGCTAACCCTTCTAACTATGGCTACACCTTC CSVIPAANPSNYGYTF
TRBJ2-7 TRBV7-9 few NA TGTGCCAGCAGCTCAGGCAGGGTAATAAGTGAGCAGTACTTC CASSSGRVISEQYF
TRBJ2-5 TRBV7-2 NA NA TGTGCCAGCAGCTTGGCCGCGCCTTGGGGGGGCCGGGAGACCCAGTACTTC CASSLAAPWGGRETQYF
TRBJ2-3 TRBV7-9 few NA TGTGCCAGCAGCCCTTCCAGCGGAGGCACAGATACGCAGTATTTT CASSPSSGGTDTQYF
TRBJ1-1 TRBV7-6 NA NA TGTGCCAGCAGCTTATTTGCGGGTAGGGAAGCTTTCTTT CASSLFAGREAFF